The TCR beta chain described here comes from a study of T-cell memory formation after mild COVID-19. General study findings and limits: CD8+ contracting clones occupied EMRA, while CD4+ ones occupied mainly CM and EM.

Constant-segment-primed 5'RACE gave TCR alpha and TCR beta cDNA libraries with sample barcodes and UMIs. TCRdb reprocessed the 5' RACE reads with MiXCR, giving one entry per CDR3 protein. Of around 250,000 distinct CDR3 sequences listed, around 15% are singletons. Points on this clonotype: What it binds is unknown.

The germline gives CDR1 MNHEY, CDR2 SVGAGI. The CDR3 covers 13 residues. The V end lost 5 bases, the J end lost 5 bases, and 12 bases lay between the germline ends. The chain couples TRBV6-5 to TRBJ1-2; D may be TRBD1 (5 bases). Sequenced: PBMCs or a T cell subset sorted from them (not recorded which). This TCR was recovered from a man between 18 and 29 years old who had mild COVID-19 (a few samples of this study predate the infection). Cell type and time point are not known. CDR3: CASSMGGQYGYTF. Here the CDR3 DNA reads TGTGCCAGCAGTATGGGGGGTCAATATGGCTACACCTTC.